This TCR beta chain was sequenced during a study of OX40 agonist ivuxolimab in advanced cancers. Study-wide findings and caveats: CD8+ T cells were the subset that, on average, had more expanded clones than CD4+. Also present in some nonresponders was a low level of normalized T-cell clonal expansion. The antigen specificity of the peripheral T cells (those that were expanded) was not determined.

This CDR3 is built from 16 residues. V gave up 6 bases and J gave up 2 bases, with 19 bases separating them. Germline lookup yields CDR1 SGHTA and CDR2 FQGTGA. A note on this clone: Antigen: not known.

Some clones are missing from TCRdb's copy, which holds only in-frame ones; the method was immunoSEQ multiplex PCR. The data contain tens of thousands of clones, 84% of them singletons. The timepoints at which blood was sampled were baseline, cycle 4 day 1, and cycle 7 day 1. This specimen was CD4+ or CD8+ T cells sorted from blood, taken in a trial of the OX40 agonist ivuxolimab. The sequence was obtained from an adult with an advanced solid tumor such as melanoma, head and neck, liver or kidney cancer. The chain has TRBV7-3 and TRBJ1-2, with D possibly being TRBD1 (5 bases). The CDR3 is CASSFTRQQPNYGYTF. The CDR3, as DNA: TGTGCCAGCAGTTTCACCCGACAGCAGCCGAACTATGGCTACACCTTC.